This TCR beta chain appears in the sequencing data of a study of cytomegalovirus exposure and HLA in healthy donors. General study findings and limits: TCR beta V segments were, for the most part, productive about 87% or about 30% of the time in an earlier analysis.

Nominally healthy donors provided the samples, though records likely missed some immune exposures. Worth noting for this clone: The antigen is unknown.

With 60 Vbeta and 13 Jbeta primers, the PCR was carried out. This table comes from immunoSEQ multiplex PCR, and its TCRdb copy is limited to in-frame clones, with some not included. Of under 150,000 clones listed, 70% to 80% are singletons. In germline, CDR1 is MNHEY, CDR2 SMNVEV (reference sequence). V gave up 5 bases and J gave up 0 bases, with 13 bases separating them. There are 15 residues in the CDR3. Material: PBMCs. The gene calls are TRBV27 and TRBJ1-2, with D uncertain. This receptor was obtained from a woman between 50 and 59 years old in good health and CMV-seropositive. CDR3 sequence: CASSPTILANYGYTF. In DNA form, the CDR3 reads TGTGCCAGCAGTCCCACGATTTTAGCTAACTATGGCTACACCTTC.